This T cell receptor (beta chain) was recovered during a study of cytomegalovirus exposure and HLA in healthy donors. Trimming took 0 bases from V and 3 from J; bases not matched to a gene: 1. The CDR3 has 15 residues. Germline CDR1 SGHRS, CDR2 YFSETQ. In this sample, this clone turned up a few times. In the PCR, 60 Vbeta and 13 Jbeta primers were used. Sequencing was performed with immunoSEQ multiplex PCR; in TCRdb, only in-frame clones are kept and a portion is missing. The sample carries under 70,000 clones, 60% to 80% recorded once. The sequencing input was PBMCs. V gene TRBV5-1 combines with J gene TRBJ2-1, with 9 positions matching TRBD2. This receptor was obtained from a male donor in good health and CMV-seropositive. The CDR3 spells CASSLGAGGYNEQFF. CDR3 bases: TGCGCCAGCAGCTTGGGAGCGGGGGGCTACAATGAGCAGTTCTTC.